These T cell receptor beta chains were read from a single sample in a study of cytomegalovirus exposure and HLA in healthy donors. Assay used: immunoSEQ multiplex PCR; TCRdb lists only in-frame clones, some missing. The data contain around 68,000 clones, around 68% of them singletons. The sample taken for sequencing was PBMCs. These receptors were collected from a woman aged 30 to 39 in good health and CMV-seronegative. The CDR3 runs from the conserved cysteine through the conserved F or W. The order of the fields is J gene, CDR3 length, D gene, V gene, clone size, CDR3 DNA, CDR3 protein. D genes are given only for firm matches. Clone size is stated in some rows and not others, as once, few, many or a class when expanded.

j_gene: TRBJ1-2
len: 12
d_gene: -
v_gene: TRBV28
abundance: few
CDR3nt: TGTGCCAGCAGTGAACAGGGTGGTGGCTACACCTTC
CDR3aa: CASSEQGGGYTF

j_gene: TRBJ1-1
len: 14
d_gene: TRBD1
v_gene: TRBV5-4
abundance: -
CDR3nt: TGTGCCAGCAGCTTGGGACAGGGCCTCACTGAAGCTTTCTTT
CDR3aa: CASSLGQGLTEAFF

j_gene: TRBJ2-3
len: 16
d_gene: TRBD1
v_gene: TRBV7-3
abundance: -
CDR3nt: TGTGCCAGCAGCTTATTCAGGACAGGGAGCACAGATACGCAGTATTTT
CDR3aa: CASSLFRTGSTDTQYF

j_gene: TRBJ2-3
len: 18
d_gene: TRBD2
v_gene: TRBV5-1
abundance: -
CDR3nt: TGCGCCAGCAGCTGGGGGACTAGCGGGGGGGCAAGCACAGATACGCAGTATTTT
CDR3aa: CASSWGTSGGASTDTQYF

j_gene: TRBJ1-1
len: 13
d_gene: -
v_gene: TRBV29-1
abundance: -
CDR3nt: TGCAGCGTTGATGAGGAGGTAAACACTGAAGCTTTCTTT
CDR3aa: CSVDEEVNTEAFF

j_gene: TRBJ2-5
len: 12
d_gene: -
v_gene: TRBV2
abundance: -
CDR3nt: TGTGCCAGCGCGAAAAACCAAGAGACCCAGTACTTC
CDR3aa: CASAKNQETQYF

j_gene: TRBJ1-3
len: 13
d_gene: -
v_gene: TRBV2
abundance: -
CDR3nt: TGTGCCAGCAGCTTGGACAGTGGAAACACCATATATTTT
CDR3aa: CASSLDSGNTIYF

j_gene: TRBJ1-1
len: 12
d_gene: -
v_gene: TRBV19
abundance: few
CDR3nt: TGTGCCAGTAGAGGGGGATTCACTGAAGCTTTCTTT
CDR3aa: CASRGGFTEAFF

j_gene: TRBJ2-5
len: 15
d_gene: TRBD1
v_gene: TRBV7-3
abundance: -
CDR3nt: TGTGCCAGCAGCTTAAACAGGGGGAAGAGTGAGACCCAGTACTTC
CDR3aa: CASSLNRGKSETQYF

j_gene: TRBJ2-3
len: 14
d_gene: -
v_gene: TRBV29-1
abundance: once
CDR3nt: TGCAGCGGCAGCGGCAGGGGATTCACAGATACGCAGTATTTT
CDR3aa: CSGSGRGFTDTQYF

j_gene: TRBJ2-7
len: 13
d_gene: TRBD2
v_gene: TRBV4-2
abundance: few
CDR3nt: TGTGCCAGCAGCCAAGCCGCGGGGGACGAGCAGTACTTC
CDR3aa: CASSQAAGDEQYF

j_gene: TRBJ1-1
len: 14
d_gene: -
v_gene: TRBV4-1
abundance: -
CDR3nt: TGCGCCAGCAGCCAAGATTACTCGAACACTGAAGCTTTCTTT
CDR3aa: CASSQDYSNTEAFF

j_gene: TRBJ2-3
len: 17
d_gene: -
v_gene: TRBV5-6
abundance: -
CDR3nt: TGTGCCAGCAGACGCGCGGGACAGACCCCTAGCACAGATACGCAGTATTTT
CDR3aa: CASRRAGQTPSTDTQYF

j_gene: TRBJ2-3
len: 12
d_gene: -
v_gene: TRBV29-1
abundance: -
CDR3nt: TGCAGCGTCCGAGATCCTACAGATACGCAGTATTTT
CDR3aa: CSVRDPTDTQYF

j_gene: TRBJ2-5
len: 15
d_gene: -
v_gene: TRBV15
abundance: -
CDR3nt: TGTGCCACCAGCAGAGATGACAGGTACCAAGAGACCCAGTACTTC
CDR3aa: CATSRDDRYQETQYF

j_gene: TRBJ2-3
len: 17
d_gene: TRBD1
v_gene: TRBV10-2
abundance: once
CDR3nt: TGCGCCAGCATGCAAGGACAGGGGATACGGGCTGCAGATACGCAGTATTTT
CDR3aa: CASMQGQGIRAADTQYF

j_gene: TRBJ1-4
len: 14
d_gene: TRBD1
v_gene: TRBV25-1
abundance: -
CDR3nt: TGTGCCAGCAGTGAAGAGGGGGCTGGAGAAAAACTGTTTTTT
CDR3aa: CASSEEGAGEKLFF

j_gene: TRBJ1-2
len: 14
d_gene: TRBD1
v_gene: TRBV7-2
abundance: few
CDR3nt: TGTGCCAGCAGCTTAGAGGGGACAGGGGGCGCAGGGGTCTTC
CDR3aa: CASSLEGTGGAGVF

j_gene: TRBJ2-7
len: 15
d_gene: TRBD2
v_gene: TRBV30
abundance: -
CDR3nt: TGTGCCTGGAGGGAGAAGGGGAGGGACCGCTACGAGCAGTACTTC
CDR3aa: CAWREKGRDRYEQYF

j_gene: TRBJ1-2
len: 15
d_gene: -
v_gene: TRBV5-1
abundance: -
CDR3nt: TGCGCCAGCAGCTTGGAACTCGGAGCTAACTATGGCTACACCTTC
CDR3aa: CASSLELGANYGYTF

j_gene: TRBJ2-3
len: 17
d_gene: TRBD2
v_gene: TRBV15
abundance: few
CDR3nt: TGTGCCACCAGCAGAGGGTTGACTAGCGGGGGGGTTGATACGCAGTATTTT
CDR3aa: CATSRGLTSGGVDTQYF

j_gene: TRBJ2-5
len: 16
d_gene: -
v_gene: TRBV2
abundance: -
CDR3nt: TGTGCCAGCGATCGGGCCTCAGGGGACGGCGAAGAGACCCAGTACTTC
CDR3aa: CASDRASGDGEETQYF

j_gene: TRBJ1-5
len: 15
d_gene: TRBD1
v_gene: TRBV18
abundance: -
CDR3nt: TGTGCCAGCTCCCTCGGACAGGGAACAAATCAGCCCCAGCATTTT
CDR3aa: CASSLGQGTNQPQHF

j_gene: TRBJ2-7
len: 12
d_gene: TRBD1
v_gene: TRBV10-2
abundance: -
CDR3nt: TGCGCCAGCAGCCGCCCTACAGGGGGGCAGTACTTC
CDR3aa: CASSRPTGGQYF

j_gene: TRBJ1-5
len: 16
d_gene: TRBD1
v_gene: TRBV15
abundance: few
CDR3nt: TGTGCCACCAGCGTCCGGGACAGGGTTGGCAATCAGCCCCAGCATTTT
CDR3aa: CATSVRDRVGNQPQHF

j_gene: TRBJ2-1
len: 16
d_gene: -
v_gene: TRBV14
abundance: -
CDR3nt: TGTGCCAGCAGCCAAGAGTCAGCGGCCTTGGGTAATGAGCAGTTCTTC
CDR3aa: CASSQESAALGNEQFF

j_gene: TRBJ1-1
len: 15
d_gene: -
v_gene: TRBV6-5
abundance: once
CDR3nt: TGTGCCAGCAGTTCGAGGGGGGGAGGAGCCACTGAAGCTTTCTTT
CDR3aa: CASSSRGGGATEAFF

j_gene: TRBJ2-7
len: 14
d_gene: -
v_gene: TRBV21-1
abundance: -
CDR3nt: TGTGCCCGCACTGGGGTTCGGGGCTCCTACGAGCAGTACTTC
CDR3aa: CARTGVRGSYEQYF

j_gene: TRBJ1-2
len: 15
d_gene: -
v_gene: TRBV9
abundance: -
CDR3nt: TGTGCCACCGGTCGGATGAACAGAGCTAACTATGGCTACACCTTC
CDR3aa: CATGRMNRANYGYTF

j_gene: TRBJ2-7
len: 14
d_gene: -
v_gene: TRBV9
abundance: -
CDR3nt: TGTGCCAGCAGCGTTCGAACCGTTGGAGGCGAGCAGTACTTC
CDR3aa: CASSVRTVGGEQYF

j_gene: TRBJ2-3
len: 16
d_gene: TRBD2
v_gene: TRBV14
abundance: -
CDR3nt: TGTGCCAGCAGCCAAAGAATCAGCGGGGGATCAGATACGCAGTATTTT
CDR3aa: CASSQRISGGSDTQYF

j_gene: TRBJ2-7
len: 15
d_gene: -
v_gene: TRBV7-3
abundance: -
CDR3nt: TGTGCCAGCAGCTTAATCGGTGGGGGCGCGGACGAGCAGTACTTC
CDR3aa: CASSLIGGGADEQYF

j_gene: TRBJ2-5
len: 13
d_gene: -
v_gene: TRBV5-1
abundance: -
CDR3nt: TGCGCCAGCAGCTTGAATTCTAAAGAGACCCAGTACTTC
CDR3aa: CASSLNSKETQYF

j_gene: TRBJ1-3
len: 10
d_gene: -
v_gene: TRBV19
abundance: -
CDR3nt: TGTGCCAGCCGGGGATACACCATATATTTT
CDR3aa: CASRGYTIYF

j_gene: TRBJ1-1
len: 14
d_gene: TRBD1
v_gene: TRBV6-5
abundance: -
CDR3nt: TGTGCCAGCAGCCGACTCCCGGGACAGGCGGAAGCTTTCTTT
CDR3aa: CASSRLPGQAEAFF

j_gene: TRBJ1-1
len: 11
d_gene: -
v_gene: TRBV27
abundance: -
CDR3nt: TGTGCCAGCAGTGCGGGGGGGGGAGCTTTCTTT
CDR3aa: CASSAGGGAFF

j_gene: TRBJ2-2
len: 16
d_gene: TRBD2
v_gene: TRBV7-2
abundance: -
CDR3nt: TGTGCCAGCAGCTTACCTCGCGGGGGGGTCACCGGGGAGCTGTTTTTT
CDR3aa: CASSLPRGGVTGELFF

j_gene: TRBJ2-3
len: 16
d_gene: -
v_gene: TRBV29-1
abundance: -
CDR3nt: TGCAGCGTTGGGGAGCCGCCGGGGGGCACCACAGATACGCAGTATTTT
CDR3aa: CSVGEPPGGTTDTQYF

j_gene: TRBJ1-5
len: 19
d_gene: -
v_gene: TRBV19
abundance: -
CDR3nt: TGTGCCAGTAGTAAACCCAGGGCTGAGGTTTTTTATAGCAATCAGCCCCAGCATTTT
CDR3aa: CASSKPRAEVFYSNQPQHF

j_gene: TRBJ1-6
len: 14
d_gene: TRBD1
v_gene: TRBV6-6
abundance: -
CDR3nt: TGTGCCAGCAGCCCCGACAGGGGAAATTCACCCCTCCACTTT
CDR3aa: CASSPDRGNSPLHF

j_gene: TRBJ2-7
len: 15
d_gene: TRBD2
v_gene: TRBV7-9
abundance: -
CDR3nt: TGTGCCAGCAGCTGGGACGGCGGGGGCTCCTACGAGCAGTACTTC
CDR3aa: CASSWDGGGSYEQYF

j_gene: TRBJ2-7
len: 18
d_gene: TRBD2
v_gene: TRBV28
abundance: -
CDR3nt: TGTGCCAGCAGTCCCCCCCCCGGGACTAGCGGAAATCCTACGCAGCAGTACTTC
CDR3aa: CASSPPPGTSGNPTQQYF

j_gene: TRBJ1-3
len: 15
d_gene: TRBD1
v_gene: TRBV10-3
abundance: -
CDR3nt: TGTGCCATCACCGAGGACAGGGAAGGTGGAAACACCATATATTTT
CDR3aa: CAITEDREGGNTIYF

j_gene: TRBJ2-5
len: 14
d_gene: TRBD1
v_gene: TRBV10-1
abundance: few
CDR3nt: TGCGCCAGCCCAATGACAGGGGAGGAGAAGACCCAGTACTTC
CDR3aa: CASPMTGEEKTQYF

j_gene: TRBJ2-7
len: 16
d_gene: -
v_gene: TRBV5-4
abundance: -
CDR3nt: TGTGCCAGCAGCTTGGCCCTAACAGACCCTTCCTACGAGCAGTACTTC
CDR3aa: CASSLALTDPSYEQYF

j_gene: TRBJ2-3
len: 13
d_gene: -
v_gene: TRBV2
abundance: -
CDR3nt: TGTGCCAGCAGTAGACTTGAACTAGATACGCAGTATTTT
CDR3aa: CASSRLELDTQYF

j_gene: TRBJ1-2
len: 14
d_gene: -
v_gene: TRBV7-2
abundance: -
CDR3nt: TGTGCCAGCAGCTTAGAGTATATCGGCTATGGCTACACCTTC
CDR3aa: CASSLEYIGYGYTF

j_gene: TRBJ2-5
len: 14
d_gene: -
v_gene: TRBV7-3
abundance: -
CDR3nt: TGTGCCAGCAGCGTGGGAGGATTTGGGGAGACCCAGTACTTC
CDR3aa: CASSVGGFGETQYF

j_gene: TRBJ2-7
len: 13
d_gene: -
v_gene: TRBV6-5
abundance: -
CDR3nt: TGTGCCAGCAGCCCGGACAGTATCTACGAGCAGTACTTC
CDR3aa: CASSPDSIYEQYF

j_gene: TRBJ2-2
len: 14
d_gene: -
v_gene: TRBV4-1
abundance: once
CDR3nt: TGCGCCAGCAGCCAAGAGTATGTGTCCGGGGAGCTGTTTTTT
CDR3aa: CASSQEYVSGELFF

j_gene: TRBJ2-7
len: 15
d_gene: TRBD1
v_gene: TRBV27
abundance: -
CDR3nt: TGTGCCAGCAGTTTCCGGTCCAGGGGGAACTACGAGCAGTACTTC
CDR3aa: CASSFRSRGNYEQYF

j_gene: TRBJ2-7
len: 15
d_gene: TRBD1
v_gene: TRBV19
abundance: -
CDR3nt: TGTGCCAGTAGTATTGGGACAGGGCTTTCCTACGAGCAGTACTTC
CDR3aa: CASSIGTGLSYEQYF

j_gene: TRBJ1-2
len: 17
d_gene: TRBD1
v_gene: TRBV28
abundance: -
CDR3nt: TGTGCCAGCAGTTTAGCTGCCGTTGGACAGGTTGGCTATGGCTACACCTTC
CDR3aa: CASSLAAVGQVGYGYTF

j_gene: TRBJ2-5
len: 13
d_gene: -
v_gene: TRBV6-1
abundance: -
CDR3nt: TGTGCCAGCAGTGGCGGTCAGGGAGAGACCCAGTACTTC
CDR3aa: CASSGGQGETQYF

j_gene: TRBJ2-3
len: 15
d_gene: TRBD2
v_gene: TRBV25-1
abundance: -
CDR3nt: TGTGCCAGCTGCGGGGGGGCGCCTGGCACAGATACGCAGTATTTT
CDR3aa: CASCGGAPGTDTQYF

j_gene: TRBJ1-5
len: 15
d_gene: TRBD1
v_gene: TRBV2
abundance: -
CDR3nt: TGTGCCAGCACCCGGGACAGGGGAAGCAATCAGCCCCAGCATTTT
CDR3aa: CASTRDRGSNQPQHF

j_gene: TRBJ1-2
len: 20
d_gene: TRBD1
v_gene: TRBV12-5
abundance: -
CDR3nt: TGTGCTAGTGGCGGGGGACAGGGGGCGCCTTCAGTATTAGCTAACTATGGCTACACCTTC
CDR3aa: CASGGGQGAPSVLANYGYTF

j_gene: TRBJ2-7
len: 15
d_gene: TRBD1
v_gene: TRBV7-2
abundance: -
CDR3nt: TGTGCCAGCAGCCTTCGATCGACAGGGGGCTACGAGCAGTACTTC
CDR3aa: CASSLRSTGGYEQYF

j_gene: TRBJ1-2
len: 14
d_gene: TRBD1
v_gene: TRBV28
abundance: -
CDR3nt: TGTGCCAGCAGTGAAACATGGACAGGATATGGCTACACCTTC
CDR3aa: CASSETWTGYGYTF

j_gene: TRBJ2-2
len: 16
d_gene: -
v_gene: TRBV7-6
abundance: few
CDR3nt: TGTGCCAGCAGCTTAGCGGCAGGGGTCTACACCGTGGAGCGGTTTTTT
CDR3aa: CASSLAAGVYTVERFF